Following are 5 T cell receptor beta chains from one sample sequenced in a study of blood T cell repertoires in COVID-19. Profiled with immunoSEQ multiplex PCR; TCRdb holds only in-frame clones, not every one. The table lists roughly 59,000 clones, approximately 82% of them singletons. The sample consisted of peripheral blood. The receptors come from a woman at least 80 years old with acute or convalescent COVID-19.

The rearrangement joins TRBV9 to TRBJ2-3; D gene unclear. From germline, CDR1 is SGDLS and CDR2 YYNGEE. Trimming stripped 4 bases from V and 0 bases from J, with 15 bases between. This CDR3 spans 16 amino acids. CDR3 residues: CASSQTSLGSTDTQYF. The CDR3 DNA reads TGTGCCAGCAGCCAGACCTCCCTAGGCAGCACAGATACGCAGTATTTT.

J is TRBJ2-1 and V is TRBV7-6; 7 nucleotides line up with TRBD1. In germline, CDR1 is SGHVS, CDR2 FNYEAQ. Losses at the gene ends were 5 bases for V and 9 bases for J; bases not matched to a gene: 7. The CDR3 covers 13 residues. The DNA for the CDR3 is TGTGCCAGCAGCATCCGAGCAGGGGGTGAGCAGTTCTTC. Translating it yields CASSIRAGGEQFF.

The chain is built from TRBV7-6 and TRBJ2-5, with D hard to call. The germline gives CDR1 SGHVS, CDR2 FNYEAQ. V was cut by 3 bases and J by 1 base, with 9 bases left in between. CDR3 length: 14 residues. The CDR3 is CASSLTPPQETQYF. The CDR3 DNA follows: TGTGCCAGCAGCTTGACTCCACCCCAAGAGACCCAGTACTTC.

This chain joins TRBV10-3 and TRBJ2-7; possibly TRBD2 for D (5 bases). The CDR3 totals 11 residues. Germline lookup yields CDR1 ENHRY and CDR2 SYGVKD. V gave up 10 bases and J gave up 4 bases, with 11 bases separating them. The CDR3 spells CATQGLYEQYF. The CDR3 DNA follows: TGTGCCACCCAAGGACTGTACGAGCAGTACTTC.

The sample holds one count of this clone. The chain links TRBV19 to TRBJ2-2, with D perhaps TRBD2 (6 bases). Germline lookup yields CDR1 LNHDA and CDR2 SQIVND (reference sequence). The CDR3 sequence is 15 residues long. V lost 9 bases and J lost 2, with 16 bases in between. CDR3 protein: CASRILGGNTGELFF. Written as DNA, the CDR3 is TGTGCCAGCCGCATCCTCGGGGGAAACACCGGGGAGCTGTTTTTT.